This TCR beta chain derives from a study of somatic mutations in cytotoxic T cells in rheumatoid arthritis. Study-wide points: Of approximately 70 patients, fewer than 10 had a largest CD8+ clone that exceeded 20% of CD8+ cells. Researchers did not know the antigen targets of the expanded CD8+ clones.

TCRdb's copy holds only in-frame clones and misses some; the assay was immunoSEQ multiplex PCR. The data contain about 30,000 clones, approximately 85% of them singletons. V lost 2 bases and J 7 bases, leaving 17 bases between the germline ends. Germline values: CDR1 MNHEY, CDR2 SMNVEV (reference sequence). This CDR3 is 15 amino acids long. This clone turned up a few times. The antigen is undetermined. The chain recombines TRBV27 with TRBJ1-2; D is uncertain. The sequence came from an adult with rheumatoid arthritis. The material sequenced was CD8+ T cells sorted from blood. The CDR3 nucleotides are TGTGCCAGCAGTTTAGGCCCAGCTGGGTTCGGTGGCTACACCTTC. This sequence encodes CASSLGPAGFGGYTF.